This entry lists 27 T cell receptor beta chains sequenced from one sample in a study of cytomegalovirus exposure and HLA in healthy donors. The PCR contained 60 Vbeta and 13 Jbeta primers. The method was immunoSEQ multiplex PCR; TCRdb's version includes in-frame clones alone and lacks a portion of them. This sample lists 70,000 or so clones; its ten largest clones have about 2.4%. The sequencing input was PBMCs. The receptors shown here come from a female donor in good health and CMV-seropositive.

The rearrangement joins TRBV7-2 to TRBJ1-2; D perhaps matches TRBD1 (6 bases). Trimming shortened V by 4 bases and J by 7 bases, and 19 bases separated the two germline ends. CDR1 is SGHTA, CDR2 FQGNSA, per germline. This CDR3 is built from 15 residues. The CDR3 nucleotides are TGTGCCAGCAGCTCAACGGGCTGGGGGCAATTTGGCTACACCTTC. Amino acid sequence: CASSSTGWGQFGYTF.

The chain employs TRBV18 and TRBJ1-1, with 7 bases aligning to TRBD1. J gave up 0 bases and V 0 bases, and 7 bases lay outside the gene matches. This CDR3 contains 17 residues. Germline CDR1 is KGHSH and CDR2 is LQKENI. The chain's CDR3 is CASSPPIRDRLNTEAFF. The CDR3 DNA reads TGTGCCAGCTCACCACCGATACGGGACAGATTGAACACTGAAGCTTTCTTT.

This clone is medium-sized by frequency. The chain couples TRBV27 to TRBJ1-1, with D possibly being TRBD1 (5 bases). Germline V gene data show CDR1 as MNHEY and CDR2 as SMNVEV (reference sequence). Deletions cut 3 bases from V and 8 bases from J, with 16 bases between. The CDR3 is made up of 14 amino acids. For the CDR3, the DNA is TGTGCCAGCAGTTTTCGGCAGGGCGCCTCGGAAGCTTTCTTT. This encodes CASSFRQGASEAFF.

The V and J genes are TRBV4-3 and TRBJ2-7, with 7 bases lining up with TRBD2. There are 16 residues in the CDR3. After removal of 0 bases from V and 2 bases from J, the junction contained 7 bases not matched to a gene. In germline, CDR1 is LGHNA, CDR2 YSLEER. The CDR3 nucleotides are TGCGCCAGCAGCCAAGATCTGGCTAGCGGCGCCTACGAGCAGTACTTC. Its protein product is CASSQDLASGAYEQYF.

CDR3: CASSGTGTPPYEQYF. As DNA, the CDR3 is TGTGCCAGCAGTGGAACCGGGACTCCTCCCTACGAGCAGTACTTC. V and J are TRBV6-1 and TRBJ2-7, with D possibly matching TRBD2 (6 bases). The CDR3 loop spans 15 amino acids. CDR1 and CDR2 from the germline V gene are MNHNS and SASEGT. V was pared by 4 bases and J by 2 bases, with 15 bases between.

CDR3 region: CASSQDGDYGYTF. The DNA for the CDR3 is TGTGCCAGCTCCCAAGACGGAGACTATGGCTACACCTTC. V and J are TRBV18 and TRBJ1-2; D is ambiguous. CDR3 size: 13 residues. V lost 6 bases to trimming and J lost 3 bases, with 11 bases between them. Germline loops: CDR1 KGHSH, CDR2 LQKENI.

V usage is TRBV9 and J usage is TRBJ1-2, with 9 bases fitting TRBD1. The V gene's germline CDR1 is SGDLS and CDR2 YYNGEE. CDR3 size: 16 residues. J was trimmed by 3 bases and V by 3 bases; bases with no gene match: 9. CDR3 in DNA: TGTGCCAGCAGCGATACCCGGGACAGGGAAGACTATGGCTACACCTTC. Its protein is CASSDTRDREDYGYTF. Supplemented by reference TRBV9 and TRBJ1-2, the full variable domain reads DSGVTQTPKHLITATGQRVTLRCSPRSGDLSVYWYQQSLDQGLQFLIQYYNGEERAKGNILERFSAQQFPDLHSELNLSSLELGDSALYFCASSDTRDREDYGYTFGSGTRLTVV.

The rearrangement joins TRBV6-5 to TRBJ2-3, with D maybe TRBD2 (6 bases). The CDR3 sequence is 16 residues long. The germline V and J ends were trimmed by 0 bases and 1 base, with 11 bases remaining between them. Germline V gene data show CDR1 as MNHEY and CDR2 as SVGAGI. CDR3 bases: TGTGCCAGCAGTTACTCGATAGCGGTGGGCACAGATACGCAGTATTTT. This codes for CASSYSIAVGTDTQYF.

DNA of the CDR3: TGCAGCGTTGAAGCAAGGGGGGAGACCCAGTACTTC. It is translated as CSVEARGETQYF. This chain uses TRBV29-1 with TRBJ2-5; D possibly corresponds to TRBD1 (6 bases). The CDR3 covers 12 residues. CDR1 is SQVTM, CDR2 ANQGSEA, per germline. V gave up 1 base and J gave up 5 bases, with 8 bases separating them. Full variable domain (remainder filled in from reference TRBV29-1 and TRBJ2-5): SAVISQKPSRDICQRGTSLTIQCQVDSQVTMMFWYRQQPGQSLTLIATANQGSEATYESGFVIDKFPISRPNLTFSTLTVSNMSPEDSSIYLCSVEARGETQYFGPGTRLLVL.

The chain combines TRBV18 with TRBJ2-1; D remains unclear. With 3 bases removed from V and 0 bases from J, the gap between germline ends came to 9 bases. Germline CDR1 and CDR2: KGHSH and LQKENI. The CDR3 is made up of 15 amino acids. DNA for the CDR3: TGTGCCAGCTCACCCCTGGCTAGCTCCTACAATGAGCAGTTCTTC. Its protein is CASSPLASSYNEQFF.

V gene TRBV27 combines with J gene TRBJ1-2; weak D call: TRBD1 (5 bases). The CDR3 length is 11 residues. Germline CDR1 reads MNHEY; CDR2 reads SMNVEV (reference sequence). Trimming cost V 8 bases and J 8 bases, with 12 bases left between them. The CDR3 protein is CASGGYWGYTF. As DNA, the CDR3 is TGTGCCAGCGGGGGGTATTGGGGCTACACCTTC.

The chain uses TRBV2 and TRBJ1-3; TRBD1 might be the D (5 bases). The CDR3 covers 13 residues. V was clipped by 4 bases and J by 1 base, with 5 bases between them. The germline V gene has CDR1 SNHLY and CDR2 FYNNEI. CDR3 coding DNA: TGTGCCAGCAGTGCAGGGTCTGGAAACACCATATATTTT. Protein sequence: CASSAGSGNTIYF.

The J gene is TRBJ1-4, the V gene TRBV6-5, with a weak D call TRBD1 (6 bases). Germline V gives CDR1 MNHEY, CDR2 SVGAGI. The V end was cut by 8 bases, the J end by 7 bases, with 20 bases between. This CDR3 is built from 15 residues. The CDR3 here is CASCPSGAPSEKLFF. In DNA form, the CDR3 reads TGTGCCAGCTGCCCGTCAGGGGCCCCTAGTGAAAAACTGTTTTTT.

The CDR3, as DNA: TGCGCCAGCAGCCAATCCCGAACGGACAATGAGCAGTTCTTC. Its protein product is CASSQSRTDNEQFF. The gene calls are TRBV4-3 and TRBJ2-1; the D is unclear. The germline CDR1 and CDR2 sequences are LGHNA and YSLEER. The CDR3 is 14 residues long. Trimming left V 2 bases short and J 5 bases short, with 10 bases between.

The V gene is TRBV9, the J gene TRBJ2-1; 10 bases map to TRBD1. The CDR3 runs 15 residues. The junction had 3 bases not matched to a gene; V was cut back by 0 bases and J by 6 bases. Looked up from germline, CDR1 is SGDLS and CDR2 is YYNGEE. This CDR3 is CASSVGQGAFNEQFF. In nucleotides, the CDR3 is TGTGCCAGCAGCGTAGGACAGGGGGCCTTCAATGAGCAGTTCTTC.

The chain combines TRBV25-1 with TRBJ1-2, with no clear D. V gave up 1 base and J gave up 3 bases, with 6 bases separating them. The CDR3 is 13 residues long. Germline V lookup: CDR1 MGHDK, CDR2 SYGVNS. CDR3 in amino acids: CASSELEDYGYTF. In nucleotides, the CDR3 is TGTGCCAGCAGTGAATTAGAAGACTATGGCTACACCTTC.

The chain employs TRBV25-1 and TRBJ1-2, with 9 bases fitting TRBD1. This CDR3 is built from 15 residues. V trimming: 3 bases; J trimming: 5 bases; junction bases outside the gene matches: 7. Germline V gene data show CDR1 as MGHDK and CDR2 as SYGVNS. This chain's CDR3 is CASSDHTGGPYGYTF. Here the CDR3 DNA reads TGTGCCAGCAGTGATCATACAGGGGGCCCGTATGGCTACACCTTC.

This clone ranks as medium-sized in terms of frequency. V and J are TRBV7-9 and TRBJ2-1; D gene uncertain. Germline CDR1 SEHNR, CDR2 FQNEAQ (reference sequence). This CDR3 spans 14 amino acids. The germline V and J ends were trimmed by 2 bases and 5 bases, with 10 bases remaining between them. Here the CDR3 reads CASSLTPPDNEQFF. The DNA of the CDR3 is TGTGCCAGCAGCTTAACCCCGCCGGACAATGAGCAGTTCTTC.

The V gene is TRBV28, the J gene TRBJ1-4; D remains ambiguous. There are 15 residues in the CDR3. The germline V gene encodes CDR1 MDHEN and CDR2 SYDVKM. The V and J ends lost 1 base and 2 bases respectively, with 8 bases between them. The CDR3 is CASSLSGVTNEKLFF. CDR3 in DNA: TGTGCCAGCAGTTTATCCGGGGTTACTAATGAAAAACTGTTTTTT.

This chain connects TRBV28 to TRBJ2-7, with 11 bases that match TRBD1. With V trimmed by 6 bases and J by 3 bases, 1 base remained unmatched. The CDR3 covers 13 residues. Germline assignment: CDR1 MDHEN and CDR2 SYDVKM. CDR3 DNA: TGTGCCAGCAGCGGGACAGGGGGCTACGAGCAGTACTTC. Amino acids: CASSGTGGYEQYF.

The chain uses TRBV6-6 and TRBJ1-2, with 9 positions matching TRBD1. V lost 7 bases, J lost 3 bases, and 6 bases stayed unmatched. Germline-derived CDR1 and CDR2 are MNHNY and SVGAGI (reference sequence). The CDR3 consists of 14 residues. Here the CDR3 DNA reads TGTGCCAGCACCTACACAGGGGGCGACTATGGCTACACCTTC. It yields the protein CASTYTGGDYGYTF.

The J gene is TRBJ2-2, the V gene TRBV13; D may be TRBD2 (6 bases). CDR1 and CDR2 from the germline V gene are PRHDT and FYEKMQ (reference sequence). Trimming took 3 bases from V and 4 from J, leaving 6 bases between them. CDR3 size: 13 residues. The CDR3 region is CASSLEGTGELFF. The CDR3 DNA follows: TGTGCCAGCAGCTTGGAGGGCACCGGGGAGCTGTTTTTT.

The J gene is TRBJ1-6, the V gene TRBV18; D unresolved. The germline V gene has CDR1 KGHSH and CDR2 LQKENI. The CDR3 totals 15 residues. Trimming took off 2 bases at V and 0 bases at J, with 5 bases between the two ends. This chain's CDR3 is CASSPWSSYNSPLHF. As DNA, the CDR3 is TGTGCCAGCTCACCATGGAGCTCCTATAATTCACCCCTCCACTTT.

V usage is TRBV2 and J usage is TRBJ1-2; 9 nucleotides match TRBD1. Germline CDR1 reads SNHLY; CDR2 reads FYNNEI. Trimming removed 6 bases from V and 6 bases from J; junction bases left unmatched: 8. The CDR3 extends over 14 amino acids. The DNA for the CDR3 is TGTGCCAGCAGGGGACAGGGCCGTCTAGATGGCTACACCTTC. It encodes CASRGQGRLDGYTF.

J is TRBJ1-4 and V is TRBV4-1; 10 nucleotides agree with TRBD1. Germline V gene data show CDR1 as MGHRA and CDR2 as YSYEKL. J lost 8 bases, V lost 4 bases, and 10 bases had no gene match. This CDR3 spans 16 amino acids. The CDR3 region has the DNA TGCGCCAGCAGCCGCGACCCTCGGACAGGGGGGGAAAAACTGTTTTTT. Translated: CASSRDPRTGGEKLFF.

V usage is TRBV30 and J usage is TRBJ2-5; D may be TRBD1 (6 bases). Germline V CDR1 and CDR2: GTSNPN, SVGIG (reference sequence). V lost 5 bases and J lost 0, with 10 bases in between. The CDR3 runs 13 residues. The CDR3 region has the DNA TGTGCCTGGTCCCAGGGGTACCAAGAGACCCAGTACTTC. As protein: CAWSQGYQETQYF.

The V and J genes are TRBV15 and TRBJ2-3; weak D call: TRBD2 (6 bases). In germline, CDR1 is LNHNV, CDR2 YYDKDF (reference sequence). This CDR3 comprises 14 residues. The V and J ends lost 4 bases and 3 bases respectively, with 11 bases between them. Here the CDR3 DNA reads TGTGCCACCAGCACCAGACTAGGAACAGATACGCAGTATTTT. This translates into CATSTRLGTDTQYF. The entire variable domain, with the rest obtained from reference TRBV15 and TRBJ2-3, is as follows: DAMVIQNPRYQVTQFGKPVTLSCSQTLNHNVMYWYQQKSSQAPKLLFHYYDKDFNNEADTPDNFQSRRPNTSFCFLDIRSPGLGDTAMYLCATSTRLGTDTQYFGPGTRLTVL.